The TCR beta chain under discussion was sequenced for a study of blood T cell repertoires in COVID-19. In the study overall: The cDNA or gDNA used as material had been derived from T cells, B-cell-depleted T cells, or PBMCs.

Using immunoSEQ multiplex PCR, the repertoire was profiled, and TCRdb retains in-frame clones only, with some absent. The top ten clones hold approximately 7.7% of a sample with 150,000 or so clones, 70% to 80% of them seen once. Looked up from germline, CDR1 is MNHNY and CDR2 is SVGAGI (reference sequence). V dropped 6 bases and J dropped 10; count of bases not matched to a gene: 15. This CDR3 spans 15 amino acids. The material sequenced was peripheral blood. The clonotype was recovered from a woman aged 55-70 years with COVID-19, enrolled during active disease. The rearrangement joins TRBV6-6 to TRBJ2-1, with 7 bases fitting TRBD1. CDR3 DNA sequence: TGTGCCAGCAGCTACCCCCGAGGAGCGACAGGGGAGCAGTTCTTC. Translated: CASSYPRGATGEQFF.